Listed below are T cell receptor beta chains from one sample, sequenced in a study of breast tumors, draining lymph nodes, adjacent tissues. TCRdb re-derived calls from the multiplex PCR reads in MiXCR, one entry per CDR3 protein. The sample includes approximately 230,000 distinct CDR3 sequences, 30% to 35% of them seen just once. What was sequenced was axillary lymph node tissue. These receptors all stem from a female donor with breast cancer. Some clones in this sample may be carry-over from other donors' samples. Each CDR3 is given without its conserved first and last residue. D genes are given only for firm matches.

>TRBV2|TRBJ1-4|TRBD1
ARSVGTGGDEKLF
>TRBV5-1|TRBJ1-5|TRBD1
ASSLEGQSNQPQH
>TRBV7-2|TRBJ2-4|.
ASSLGQSRAIQY
>TRBV19|TRBJ2-5|TRBD2
ASSTRLAGSQETQY
>TRBV7-2|TRBJ2-1|.
ASRRSGINEQF
>TRBV7-8|TRBJ2-5|TRBD2
ASRATGGPGETQY
>TRBV2|TRBJ2-7|.
ASSVGAHEQY
>TRBV6-1|TRBJ2-7|TRBD2
ASSEDGTSTHEQY
>TRBV6-6|TRBJ2-1|TRBD2
ASSYEVAGDEQF
>TRBV4-1|TRBJ2-7|.
ASSQGYTSSYEQY
>TRBV25-1|TRBJ2-3|.
ASSDLKSTDTQY
>TRBV20-1|TRBJ2-3|.
SAKLAPSTDTQY
>TRBV7-3|TRBJ2-3|TRBD1
ASSSGTGGTDTQY
>TRBV4-3|TRBJ2-5|.
ASSQESGPGETQC
>TRBV5-4|TRBJ2-1|TRBD2
ASSLKAGDYNEQF
>TRBV27|TRBJ2-7|.
ASSLRIGSEQY
>TRBV25-1|TRBJ2-7|TRBD1
ARVRDRGYSYEQY
>TRBV7-9|TRBJ2-5|.
ASSLAGGVETQY
>TRBV7-2|TRBJ1-2|.
ASSPSPTLKGNGYT
>TRBV2|TRBJ2-5|.
ASTWVQGTETQY
>TRBV2|TRBJ2-5|.
ASSEQPQETQY
>TRBV20-1|TRBJ2-5|.
SARPRPATPY
>TRBV20-1|TRBJ2-3|TRBD2
SARDPQTSGTSTDTQY
>TRBV4-1|TRBJ2-2|.
ATGAGLAGELF
>TRBV5-5|TRBJ1-2|.
ASSLPDGAANYGYT
>TRBV29-1|TRBJ2-3|.
SVGRGDTQY
>TRBV18|TRBJ1-4|.
ASSPRLAGEKLF
>TRBV20-1|TRBJ2-7|.
SAMDGSSYEQY
>TRBV10-2|TRBJ2-1|TRBD2
ASSENPLLAGGDEQF
>TRBV7-9|TRBJ2-2|TRBD1
ASSFDRGTGELF
>TRBV12-3/TRBV12-4|TRBJ2-1|TRBD2
ASSRPGTSNEQF
>TRBV12-3/TRBV12-4|TRBJ2-3|.
ASSSPPVTDTQY
>TRBV7-2|TRBJ2-7|.
ASSPEVQGWIEQY
>TRBV7-8|TRBJ1-4|.
ASSSAGGQNEKLF
>TRBV5-1|TRBJ2-2|.
ASSFREAPGELF
>TRBV2|TRBJ2-5|TRBD1
ASSAGQGAGETQY
>TRBV19|TRBJ2-5|.
ASRQGTQY
>TRBV27|TRBJ1-6|.
ASKQGTNSPLH
>TRBV5-1|TRBJ2-6|.
ASSLAGGTDA
>TRBV11-3|TRBJ2-5|TRBD1
ASSWGQQETQY
>TRBV13|TRBJ1-2|.
ASSSGAGGYT
>TRBV20-1|TRBJ1-6|.
SARDRAAFYNSPLH
>TRBV5-6|TRBJ1-2|.
ASTADRYYGYT
>TRBV3-1|TRBJ2-7|.
ASGGTSYEQY
>TRBV20-1|TRBJ2-3|.
SASLGATDTQY
>TRBV2|TRBJ1-3|.
ASRVRGSGNTIY
>TRBV7-9|TRBJ2-1|TRBD2
ASSLVADTSGKRLGNEQF
>TRBV25-1|TRBJ2-7|TRBD2
ARGGMGLAGVQAEQY
>TRBV19|TRBJ2-5|TRBD2
ASSTLGLAGETQY
>TRBV20-1|TRBJ2-1|TRBD2
SVGGGAVEQF
>TRBV10-3|TRBJ2-1|.
AISESKSAGSNEQF
>TRBV18|TRBJ1-6|TRBD1
ASSPPGQDSSPLH